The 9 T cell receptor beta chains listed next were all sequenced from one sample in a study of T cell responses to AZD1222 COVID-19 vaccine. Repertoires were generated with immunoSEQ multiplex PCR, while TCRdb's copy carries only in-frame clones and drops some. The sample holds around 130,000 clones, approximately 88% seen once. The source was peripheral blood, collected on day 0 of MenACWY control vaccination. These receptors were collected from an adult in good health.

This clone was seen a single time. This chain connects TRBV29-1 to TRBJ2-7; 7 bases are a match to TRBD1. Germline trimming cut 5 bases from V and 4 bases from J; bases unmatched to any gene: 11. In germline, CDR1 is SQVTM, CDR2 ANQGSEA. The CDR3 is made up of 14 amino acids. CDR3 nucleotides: TGCAGCGTTACCGAGGACAGGCGAAGTTACGAGCAGTACTTC. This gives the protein CSVTEDRRSYEQYF.

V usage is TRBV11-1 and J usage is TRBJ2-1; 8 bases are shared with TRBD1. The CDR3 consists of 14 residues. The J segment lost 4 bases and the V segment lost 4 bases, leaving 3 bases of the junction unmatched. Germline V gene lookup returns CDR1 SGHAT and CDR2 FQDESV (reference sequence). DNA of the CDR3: TGTGCCAGCAGCTCCAGGGGGCCGTACAATGAGCAGTTCTTC. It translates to CASSSRGPYNEQFF. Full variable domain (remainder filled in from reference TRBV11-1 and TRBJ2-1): EAEVAQSPRYKITEKSQAVAFWCDPISGHATLYWYRQILGQGPELLVQFQDESVVDDSQLPKDRFSAERLKGVDSTLKIQPAELGDSAMYLCASSSRGPYNEQFFGPGTRLTVL.

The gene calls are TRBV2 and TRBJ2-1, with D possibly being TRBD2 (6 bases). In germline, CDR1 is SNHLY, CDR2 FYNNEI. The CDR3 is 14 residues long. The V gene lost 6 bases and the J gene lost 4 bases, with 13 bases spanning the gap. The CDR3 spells CASRVGGPYNEQFF. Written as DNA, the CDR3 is TGTGCCAGCAGGGTGGGAGGTCCTTACAATGAGCAGTTCTTC.

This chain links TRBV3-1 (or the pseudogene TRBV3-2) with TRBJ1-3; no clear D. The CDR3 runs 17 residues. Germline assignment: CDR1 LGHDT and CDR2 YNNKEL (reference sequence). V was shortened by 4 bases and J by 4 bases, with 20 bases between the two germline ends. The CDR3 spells CASSPKMIRVTGNTIYF. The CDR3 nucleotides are TGTGCCAGCAGCCCGAAGATGATAAGGGTCACGGGAAACACCATATATTTT.

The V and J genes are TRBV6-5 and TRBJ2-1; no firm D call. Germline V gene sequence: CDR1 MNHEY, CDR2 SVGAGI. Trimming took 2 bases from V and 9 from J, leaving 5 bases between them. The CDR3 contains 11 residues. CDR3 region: CASSYGSEQFF. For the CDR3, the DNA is TGTGCCAGCAGTTACGGTAGTGAGCAGTTCTTC.

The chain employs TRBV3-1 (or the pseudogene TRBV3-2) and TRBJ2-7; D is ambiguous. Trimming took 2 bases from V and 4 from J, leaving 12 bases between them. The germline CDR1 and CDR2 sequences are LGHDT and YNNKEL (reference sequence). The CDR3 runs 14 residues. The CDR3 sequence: CASSQYYAPYEQYF. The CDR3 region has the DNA TGTGCCAGCAGCCAATACTACGCTCCATACGAGCAGTACTTC.

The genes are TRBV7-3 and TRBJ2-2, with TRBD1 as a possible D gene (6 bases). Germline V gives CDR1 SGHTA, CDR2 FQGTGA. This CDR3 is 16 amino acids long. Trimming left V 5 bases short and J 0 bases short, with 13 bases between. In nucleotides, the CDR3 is TGTGCCAGCAGCACCGGGTCAGGGGCGAACACCGGGGAGCTGTTTTTT. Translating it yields CASSTGSGANTGELFF.

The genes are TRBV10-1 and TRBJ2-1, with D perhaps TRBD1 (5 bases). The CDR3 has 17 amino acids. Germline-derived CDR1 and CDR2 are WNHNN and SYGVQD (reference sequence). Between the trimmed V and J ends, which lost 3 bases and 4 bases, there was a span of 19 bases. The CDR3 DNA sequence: TGCGCCAGCAGTGACGGGCAGGGTGTGAGAATTTACAATGAGCAGTTCTTC. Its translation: CASSDGQGVRIYNEQFF.

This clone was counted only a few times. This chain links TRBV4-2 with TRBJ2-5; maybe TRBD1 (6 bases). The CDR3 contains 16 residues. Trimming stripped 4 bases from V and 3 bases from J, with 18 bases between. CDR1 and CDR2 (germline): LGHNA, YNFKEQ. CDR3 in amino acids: CASSRTGQTIKETQYF. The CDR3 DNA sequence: TGTGCCAGCAGCCGCACAGGACAGACGATTAAAGAGACCCAGTACTTC.